What follows is one T cell receptor (beta chain) and its context. The antigen is not known. A read error may produce the germline difference seen at one junction end. TCRdb fed the 5' RACE reads into MiXCR, producing one record per CDR3 protein. The table has approximately 9,300 distinct CDR3 sequences, 40% to 55% seen once. The CD3+ T cells first had an overnight rest without serum. These data originate in a study of T cell repertoires and leukemia-associated antigens. Study at large: Samples yielded 3.3 to 5.0 million effective reads each, 15 million to 20 million overall.

Findings of the study overall: No direct test of specificity or function was done for expanded clones. No significant group difference appeared in Vbeta, Jbeta or VDJ counts.

The CDR3 is 12 residues long. Germline CDR1 and CDR2: SEHNR and FQNEAQ (reference sequence). The sequenced sample was CD3+ T cells sorted from blood and cultured. J is TRBJ1-2 and V is TRBV7-9; possibly TRBD1 for D (5 bases). This clonotype was sampled from a female donor in good health. CDR3 amino acids: CAGSSGDYGYTF. As DNA, the CDR3 is TGTGCCGGCAGCTCGGGGGACTATGGCTACACCTTC.